These T cell receptor beta chains were read from a single sample in a study of T cells in Graves' hyperthyroidism and ophthalmopathy. TCRdb called the multiplex PCR reads again in MiXCR, with one record for every CDR3 protein. The data hold roughly 710,000 distinct CDR3 sequences, with around a third observed a single time. The sequencing input was blood. Receptors were obtained from a woman in her thirties or forties with Graves' hyperthyroidism. CDR3s leave out the opening cysteine and the closing phenylalanine or tryptophan.

>TRBJ2-7|TRBV14
ASSQREWLHEQY
>TRBJ2-3|TRBV24-1
ATSDLGDTQY
>TRBJ1-1|TRBV29-1
SVGEGFRGDTEAF
>TRBJ2-7|TRBV11-2
ASSLDQQGWKEQY
>TRBJ2-7|TRBV10-3
ASSPPHPGQGGGEQY
>TRBJ2-7|TRBV20-1
SAREADSYEQY
>TRBJ2-7|TRBV7-2
ASSSSGGHEQY
>TRBJ1-1|TRBV5-4
ASWEAGKAAF
>TRBJ1-5|TRBV5-5
ASSSGAGGGQPQH
>TRBJ2-7|TRBV10-3
ASNRDRDSYEQY
>TRBJ1-2|TRBV5-1
ASRISLGYGYT
>TRBJ1-1|TRBV7-9
ASSRAGGDTEAF
>TRBJ2-3|TRBV24-1
ATSEQGGGPDTQY
>TRBJ1-4|TRBV19
ASSRDRTKLF
>TRBJ1-4|TRBV14
ASSQIWGPDEKLF
>TRBJ1-2|TRBV7-3
ASSSADGGYT
>TRBJ2-2|TRBV6-2/TRBV6-3
ASFTGELF
>TRBJ2-7|TRBV11-2
ASSLWTNEQY
>TRBJ2-5|TRBV24-1
ATSAQGAWETQY
>TRBJ1-6|TRBV2
ASNQEGGRSPLH